This T cell receptor beta chain was recovered during a study of cytomegalovirus exposure and HLA in healthy donors. Broader study findings: Roughly even sequencing depth across donors was the assumption behind the presence/absence analyses. Prior analysis indicated that the majority of TCR beta V segments exhibited productivity approximately 87% or approximately 30% of the time.

The study ran its PCR with 60 Vbeta and 13 Jbeta primers. The protocol was immunoSEQ multiplex PCR, while the TCRdb copy is restricted to in-frame clones and leaves out a portion. The table includes some 120,000 clones, about 84% detected once. The CDR3 length is 13 residues. CDR1 is SEHNR, CDR2 FQNEAQ, per germline (reference sequence). V gave up 5 bases and J gave up 6 bases; unmatched junction bases: 4. This clone turned up a few times. As yet, its antigen is unknown. This receptor was taken from a man younger than 35 in good health and CMV-seropositive. V and J are TRBV7-9 and TRBJ2-1; TRBD2 agrees at 7 bases. Sample: PBMCs. The CDR3 DNA follows: TGTGCCAGCAGCCGGACTAGTTCCAATGAGCAGTTCTTC. Translated: CASSRTSSNEQFF.